This passage covers 21 T cell receptor beta chains from one sample sequenced in a study of post-analysis software for immune sequencing data. Notes on the study in general: Relative to controls, patients had several TRBV segments at higher frequency, with TRBV5-6, TRBV5-1 and TRBV20-1 among these.

Antigen specificity for these receptors is unknown. Unique molecular identifiers featured in each of the TCR beta cDNA libraries. One entry per CDR3 protein results from TCRdb running MiXCR on the PCR reads. This table holds roughly 650,000 distinct CDR3 sequences, approximately 60% found once. Sequencing was done on a sample of blood. These TCRs come from a girl aged 2 to 10 with multiple sclerosis.

The chain has TRBV6-5 and TRBJ2-2, with D tentatively TRBD1 (6 bases). Between the trimmed V and J ends, which lost 1 base and 5 bases, there was a span of 11 bases. Germline CDR1 is MNHEY and CDR2 is SVGAGI. The CDR3 covers 15 residues. CDR3 in amino acids: CASSYCGRGTGELFF. DNA for the CDR3: TGTGCCAGCAGTTACTGCGGCAGGGGAACCGGGGAGCTGTTTTTT.

This chain uses TRBV6-5 with TRBJ2-1; D remains ambiguous. V was clipped by 7 bases and J by 4 bases, with 14 bases between them. Per germline, CDR1 MNHEY and CDR2 SVGAGI. CDR3 size: 14 residues. CDR3 residues: CASNPRARYNEQFF. The DNA of the CDR3 is TGTGCCAGCAACCCACGGGCCAGGTACAATGAGCAGTTCTTC.

J is TRBJ2-5 and V is TRBV11-2, with 9 bases lining up with TRBD2. The CDR3 sequence is 20 residues long. V shed 1 base, J shed 3 bases, and the junction held 18 bases outside the gene matches. The V gene's germline CDR1 is SGHAT and CDR2 FQNNGV. In DNA form, the CDR3 reads TGTGCCAGCAGCTTAGCGAGGAGGAGAATGTTAGCGGGGGCCAAAGAGACCCAGTACTTC. Encoded protein: CASSLARRRMLAGAKETQYF.

This CDR3 reads CASSLSGAPTNTEAFF. DNA for the CDR3: TGTGCCAGCAGCTTATCCGGGGCACCGACGAACACTGAAGCTTTCTTT. The V and J genes are TRBV7-2 and TRBJ1-1; TRBD1 might be the D (5 bases). V was pared by 2 bases and J by 1 base, with 14 bases between. CDR1 and CDR2 from the germline V gene are SGHTA and FQGNSA. The CDR3 loop spans 16 amino acids.

The rearrangement joins TRBV20-1 to TRBJ1-1, with D perhaps matching TRBD1 (6 bases). With 6 bases removed from V and 0 bases from J, the gap between germline ends came to 8 bases. This CDR3 region has 12 residues. Germline lookup yields CDR1 DFQATT and CDR2 SNEGSKA (reference sequence). CDR3 loop: CSARQVNTEAFF. Written as DNA, the CDR3 is TGCAGTGCAAGACAGGTGAACACTGAAGCTTTCTTT.

The chain is built from TRBV6-1 and TRBJ1-5; D gene unclear. With 6 bases removed from V and 4 bases from J, the gap between germline ends came to 13 bases. Germline CDR1 is MNHNS and CDR2 is SASEGT. This CDR3 comprises 14 residues. This CDR3 reads CASRRAARNQPQHF. The CDR3 DNA follows: TGTGCCAGCAGAAGGGCAGCGAGGAATCAGCCCCAGCATTTT.

This clonotype has more than one count but fewer than ten. The genes are TRBV11-2 and TRBJ1-1, with TRBD1 as a possible D gene (5 bases). Trimming shortened V by 1 base and J by 0 bases, and 12 bases separated the two germline ends. CDR3 length equals 16 residues. Germline V gene lookup returns CDR1 SGHAT and CDR2 FQNNGV. Written as DNA, the CDR3 is TGTGCCAGCAGCTTAGGGGACGGGGAAATGAACACTGAAGCTTTCTTT. As protein: CASSLGDGEMNTEAFF.

This clonotype was seen a handful of times. CDR3 residues: CSVQRDLTYNEQFF. The CDR3 DNA follows: TGCAGCGTTCAACGGGACCTCACCTACAATGAGCAGTTCTTC. This chain joins TRBV29-1 and TRBJ2-1; TRBD1 or TRBD2 may be the D gene (5 bases each). The CDR3 spans 14 residues. V was shortened by 5 bases and J by 2 bases, with 13 bases between the two germline ends. Germline V CDR1 and CDR2: SQVTM, ANQGSEA.

The chain links TRBV29-1 to TRBJ1-2; possibly TRBD1 for D (6 bases). The CDR3 runs 13 residues. The germline V gene encodes CDR1 SQVTM and CDR2 ANQGSEA. The CDR3 region is CSDGGIGNYGYTF. CDR3 coding DNA: TGCAGTGATGGGGGCATCGGTAACTATGGCTACACCTTC.

This clonotype came up a few times. This chain connects TRBV6-2 or TRBV6-3 to TRBJ2-5; no clear D. Germline lookup yields CDR1 MNHEY and CDR2 SVGEGT. Trimming took off 7 bases at V and 3 bases at J, with 6 bases between the two ends. CDR3 length: 11 residues. CDR3 sequence reads: CASKEEETQYF. The CDR3 DNA is TGTGCCAGCAAAGAGGAAGAGACCCAGTACTTC.

V gene TRBV20-1 combines with J gene TRBJ2-3; 7 bases map to TRBD2. This CDR3 has 14 amino acids. The V and J ends lost 5 bases and 2 bases, in that order; junction bases with no gene match: 7. Per germline, CDR1 DFQATT and CDR2 SNEGSKA (reference sequence). DNA for the CDR3: TGCAGTGCTCCGCTAGCGGCCTTCACAGATACGCAGTATTTT. It is translated as CSAPLAAFTDTQYF.

The table lists this clonotype with a few counts. The rearrangement joins TRBV20-1 to TRBJ2-3; no definite D call. This CDR3 is built from 11 residues. The germline V and J ends were trimmed by 3 bases and 13 bases, with 14 bases remaining between them. Germline V lookup: CDR1 DFQATT, CDR2 SNEGSKA (reference sequence). Here the CDR3 reads CSASVSRREYF. As DNA, the CDR3 is TGCAGTGCTAGTGTGTCCCGAAGAGAGTATTTT.

Concerning this clonotype itself: A junction boundary mismatches the germline segment, possibly from a read error. The DNA of the CDR3 is TGCGCCAGCAGCCAAGACGTGTTAGGGGGAATGAACTATGGTTACACCTTC. It translates to CASSQDVLGGMNYGYTF. The chain has TRBV4-3 and TRBJ1-2; maybe TRBD1 (6 bases). Germline CDR1 LGHNA, CDR2 YSLEER. The CDR3 consists of 17 residues.

This chain joins TRBV12-3 or TRBV12-4 and TRBJ2-5, with 9 nucleotides matching TRBD1. V shed 8 bases and J 5 bases; nucleotides not matched to a gene: 6. CDR3 size: 13 residues. The CDR3 DNA is TGTGCCAGCGCCGACAGGGGGAGGGAGACCCAGTACTTC. Its translation: CASADRGRETQYF.

This clonotype came up once. At one end, the junction sequence differs from germline, possibly due to a read error. This chain connects TRBV24-1 to TRBJ1-5; tentatively, D is TRBD1 (6 bases). The CDR3 loop spans 15 amino acids. Germline CDR1 and CDR2: KGHDR and SFDVKD. The CDR3 here is CATSDPTGPNPPQHF. CDR3 nucleotide sequence: TGTGCCACCAGTGACCCGACAGGACCCAATCCGCCCCAGCATTTT.

The chain has TRBV7-2 and TRBJ1-3, with D unresolved. Per the germline V gene, CDR1 is SGHTA and CDR2 is FQGNSA. Trimming took 2 bases from V and 4 from J, leaving 3 bases between them. The CDR3 runs 12 residues. The CDR3 is CASSLTGNTIYF. CDR3 DNA sequence: TGTGCCAGCAGCTTAACGGGAAACACCATATATTTT.

The rearrangement links TRBV7-2 to TRBJ1-1; D not certain. Trimming shortened V by 1 base and J by 0 bases, and 12 bases separated the two germline ends. The length of the CDR3 is 16 residues. Per the germline V gene, CDR1 is SGHTA and CDR2 is FQGNSA. CDR3 sequence (DNA): TGTGCCAGCAGCTTAGTGAATGGGTTATTGAACACTGAAGCTTTCTTT. The encoded protein is CASSLVNGLLNTEAFF.

V and J are TRBV10-3 and TRBJ2-5; D might be TRBD1 or TRBD2, each matching 5 bases. Trimming left V 1 base short and J 2 bases short, with 11 bases between. Germline V gene sequence: CDR1 ENHRY, CDR2 SYGVKD. This CDR3 has 15 residues. Here the CDR3 reads CAISEWDLPQETQYF. As DNA, the CDR3 is TGTGCCATCAGTGAGTGGGACCTACCTCAAGAGACCCAGTACTTC.

This chain joins TRBV24-1 and TRBJ2-5, with D maybe TRBD1 (5 bases). This CDR3 region has 17 residues. V was trimmed by 3 bases and J by 2 bases, leaving 18 bases between them. Germline V lookup: CDR1 KGHDR, CDR2 SFDVKD. The CDR3 region is CATSDRRARQGQETQYF. In DNA form, the CDR3 reads TGTGCCACCAGTGATCGCCGGGCCCGCCAGGGTCAAGAGACCCAGTACTTC.

This clonotype has a handful of counts. The chain couples TRBV20-1 to TRBJ2-1, with no clear D. Deletions cut 8 bases from V and 5 bases from J, with 16 bases between. The CDR3 totals 13 residues. The germline gives CDR1 DFQATT, CDR2 SNEGSKA (reference sequence). The CDR3 protein is CSRFMQSDNEQFF. The CDR3 DNA is TGCAGTCGATTTATGCAAAGTGACAATGAGCAGTTCTTC.

Comments on this clonotype: A read error may produce the germline difference seen at one junction end. The chain is built from TRBV5-1 and TRBJ2-1; 16 nucleotides line up with TRBD2. This CDR3 is 17 amino acids long. CDR1 and CDR2 (germline): SGHRS, YFSETQ. CDR3: CVSSLALGTSGRGEQFF. The CDR3 region has the DNA TGCGTCAGCAGCTTGGCCTTAGGGACTAGCGGGAGGGGTGAGCAGTTCTTC.